Listed below are T cell receptor beta chains from one sample, sequenced in a study of cytomegalovirus exposure and HLA in healthy donors. Profiled with immunoSEQ multiplex PCR; TCRdb holds only in-frame clones, not every one. The sample shows roughly 330,000 clones, about nine tenths of them seen only once. The sample consisted of PBMCs. The receptors were sampled from a woman aged 25 to 45 in good health and CMV-seropositive. Each CDR3 is given with its conserved first and last residue. The D gene is left open where the match is weak. Clone size is given for some rows only: seen once, a few or many times, or a class if the clone is expanded.

clone_size j_call d_call v_call cdr3_aa cdr3_nt
NA TRBJ2-1 TRBD1 TRBV27 CASSLMGQAANEQFF TGTGCCAGCAGTTTAATGGGACAGGCTGCGAATGAGCAGTTCTTC
NA TRBJ2-7 TRBD1 TRBV5-8 CASSFGTGGRDEQYF TGTGCCAGCAGCTTCGGCACAGGGGGCAGGGACGAGCAGTACTTC
NA TRBJ2-5 TRBD1 TRBV6-6 CASSSLGTEETQYF TGTGCCAGCAGTTCTCTCGGGACAGAAGAGACCCAGTACTTC
few TRBJ1-2 NA TRBV6-1 CASSAGTLSLGGYTF TGTGCCAGCAGTGCCGGGACCCTATCCCTCGGTGGCTACACCTTC
NA TRBJ1-1 TRBD1 TRBV28 CASSPQTGGAEAFF TGTGCCAGCAGTCCCCAAACAGGGGGCGCGGAAGCTTTCTTT
once TRBJ1-1 NA TRBV7-6 CASSLVQGPLNTEAFF TGTGCCAGCAGCTTAGTCCAGGGGCCCCTGAACACTGAAGCTTTCTTT
once TRBJ1-5 TRBD1 TRBV27 CASSLGTGGNQPQHF TGTGCCAGCAGTTTGGGCACAGGGGGCAATCAGCCCCAGCATTTT
NA TRBJ1-3 NA TRBV27 CASSKGWGVGNTIYF TGTGCCAGCAGTAAAGGTTGGGGCGTGGGAAACACCATATATTTT
NA TRBJ2-5 TRBD2 TRBV5-1 CASSPWTSGEVETQYF TGCGCCAGCAGCCCCTGGACTAGCGGGGAGGTCGAGACCCAGTACTTC
NA TRBJ2-7 NA TRBV14 CASSQSGSSYEQYF TGTGCCAGCAGCCAATCAGGGTCCTCCTACGAGCAGTACTTC
NA TRBJ2-1 TRBD2 TRBV5-5 CASSLRTSGVSYNEQFF TGTGCCAGCAGCTTACGGACTAGCGGGGTTTCCTACAATGAGCAGTTCTTC
once TRBJ2-7 TRBD2 TRBV18 CASSPASGGEKKYEQYF TGTGCCAGCTCACCGGCTAGCGGGGGGGAGAAGAAGTACGAGCAGTACTTC
NA TRBJ1-2 TRBD1 TRBV27 CATWAQGTRYGYTF TGTGCTACCTGGGCACAGGGGACTCGGTATGGCTACACCTTC
NA TRBJ1-2 TRBD1 TRBV28 CASCPDRVDGYTF TGTGCCAGCTGCCCGGACAGGGTGGATGGCTACACCTTC
NA TRBJ2-7 NA TRBV9 CASSGRDKTYEQYF TGTGCCAGCAGCGGAAGGGACAAAACCTACGAGCAGTACTTC
NA TRBJ1-4 NA TRBV6-5 CASSPDRRTNEKLFF TGTGCCAGCAGCCCCGACAGGAGAACTAATGAAAAACTGTTTTTT
NA TRBJ1-4 NA TRBV5-8 CASSLGTGENEKLFF TGTGCCAGCAGCTTGGGGACGGGTGAAAATGAAAAACTGTTTTTT
NA TRBJ2-5 TRBD2 TRBV4-3 CASSHGTSGGKRETQYF TGCGCCAGCAGCCACGGGACTAGCGGGGGGAAACGGGAGACCCAGTACTTC
NA TRBJ2-7 TRBD1 TRBV5-1 CASSLAWTGEYEQYF TGCGCCAGCAGCTTGGCATGGACAGGGGAGTACGAGCAGTACTTC
NA TRBJ2-3 NA TRBV14 CASSGSGPTWNTQYF TGTGCCAGCAGTGGGTCGGGACCCACCTGGAATACGCAGTATTTT
NA TRBJ2-5 TRBD2 TRBV7-3 CASSQSGGSQETQYF TGTGCCAGCAGCCAGTCGGGCGGGAGCCAAGAGACCCAGTACTTC
NA TRBJ2-1 NA TRBV7-9 CASSAGSVANEQFF TGTGCCAGCAGCGCAGGTTCTGTGGCGAATGAGCAGTTCTTC
NA TRBJ2-1 NA TRBV4-1 CASSQDSPLTVEQFF TGCGCCAGCAGCCAAGATTCCCCCCTGACAGTCGAGCAGTTCTTC
NA TRBJ2-6 NA TRBV5-4 CASSIEGTGANVLTF TGTGCCAGCAGCATTGAGGGTACTGGGGCCAACGTCCTGACTTTC
NA TRBJ2-7 NA TRBV7-2 CASSLGLAPYEQYF TGTGCCAGCAGCTTAGGTCTAGCGCCCTACGAGCAGTACTTC
NA TRBJ1-1 NA TRBV9 CASSVVGQGGTEAFF TGTGCCAGCAGCGTAGTGGGTCAGGGTGGGACTGAAGCTTTCTTT
NA TRBJ2-3 TRBD2 TRBV28 CASTLAGGPDTQYF TGTGCCAGCACCTTAGCGGGGGGGCCCGATACGCAGTATTTT
NA TRBJ1-6 NA TRBV15 CATSREEGLGSPLHF TGTGCCACCAGCCGGGAGGAGGGATTAGGGTCACCCCTCCACTTT
NA TRBJ1-5 TRBD1 TRBV6-5 CASSLTGTGAQPQHF TGTGCCAGCAGCCTAACCGGGACAGGGGCGCAGCCCCAGCATTTT
NA TRBJ2-2 TRBD1 TRBV28 CASSLGTGGAIGELFF TGTGCCAGCAGTTTGGGGACAGGGGGCGCGATCGGGGAGCTGTTTTTT
once TRBJ2-2 TRBD2 TRBV6-1 CASSARLAGTGELFF TGTGCCAGCAGTGCTCGGCTAGCGGGAACCGGGGAGCTGTTTTTT
NA TRBJ2-3 NA TRBV7-6 CASSSQGGTQYF TGTGCCAGCAGCTCCCAGGGTGGTACGCAGTATTTT
NA TRBJ2-7 NA TRBV7-2 CASSPLAFSYEQYF TGTGCCAGCAGTCCTCTAGCGTTCTCCTACGAGCAGTACTTC
NA TRBJ2-1 NA TRBV5-1 CASSLQAVVYNEQFF TGCGCCAGCAGCCTACAGGCTGTAGTATACAATGAGCAGTTCTTC
NA TRBJ2-7 TRBD2 TRBV27 CASSKGLARRGAYEQYF TGTGCCAGCAGTAAGGGGTTAGCGCGCCGGGGGGCCTACGAGCAGTACTTC
NA TRBJ2-1 NA TRBV5-1 CASSRGPNEQFF TGCGCCAGCAGCAGGGGTCCTAATGAGCAGTTCTTC
NA TRBJ1-2 NA TRBV28 CASSLSSGDNYGYTF TGTGCCAGCAGTTTAAGTTCAGGAGATAACTATGGCTACACCTTC
once TRBJ2-5 TRBD2 TRBV29-1 CSVPTSGGETQYF TGCAGCGTACCCACTAGCGGCGGTGAGACCCAGTACTTC
NA TRBJ1-1 TRBD1 TRBV30 CAWGQGGTEAFF TGTGCCTGGGGACAGGGAGGCACTGAAGCTTTCTTT